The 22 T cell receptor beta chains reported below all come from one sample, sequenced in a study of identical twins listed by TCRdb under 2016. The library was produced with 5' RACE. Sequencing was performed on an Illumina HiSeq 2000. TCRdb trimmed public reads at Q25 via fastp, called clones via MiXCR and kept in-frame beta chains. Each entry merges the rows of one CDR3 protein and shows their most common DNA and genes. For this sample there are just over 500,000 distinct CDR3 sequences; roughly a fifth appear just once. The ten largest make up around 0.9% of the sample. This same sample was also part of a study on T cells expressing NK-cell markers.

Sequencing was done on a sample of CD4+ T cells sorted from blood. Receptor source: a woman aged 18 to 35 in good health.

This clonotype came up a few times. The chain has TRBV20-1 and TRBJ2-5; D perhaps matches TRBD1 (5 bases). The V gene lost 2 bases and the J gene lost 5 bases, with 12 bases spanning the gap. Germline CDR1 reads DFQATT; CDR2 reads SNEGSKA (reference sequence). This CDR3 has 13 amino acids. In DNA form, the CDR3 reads TGCAGTGCTAGAAAAGAAGGGGTCGAGACCCAGTACTTC. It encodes CSARKEGVETQYF.

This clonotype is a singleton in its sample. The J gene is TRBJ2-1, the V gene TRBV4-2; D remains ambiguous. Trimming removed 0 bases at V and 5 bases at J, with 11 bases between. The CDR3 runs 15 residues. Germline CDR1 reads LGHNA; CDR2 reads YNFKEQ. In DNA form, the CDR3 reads TGTGCCAGCAGCCAAGATCTGGGCCCCGACAATGAGCAGTTCTTC. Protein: CASSQDLGPDNEQFF.

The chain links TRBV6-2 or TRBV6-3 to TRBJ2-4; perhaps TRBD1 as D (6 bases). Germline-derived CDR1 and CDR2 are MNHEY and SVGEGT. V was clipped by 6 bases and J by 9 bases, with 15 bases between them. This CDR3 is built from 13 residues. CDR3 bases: TGTGCCAGCAGCAGAACAGGGTATGGCATTCAGTACTTC. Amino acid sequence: CASSRTGYGIQYF.

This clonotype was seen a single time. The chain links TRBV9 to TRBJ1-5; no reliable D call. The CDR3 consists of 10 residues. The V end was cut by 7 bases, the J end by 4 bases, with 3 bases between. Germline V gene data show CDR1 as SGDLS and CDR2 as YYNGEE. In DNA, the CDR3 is TGTGCCAGCGCAAATCAGCCCCAGCATTTT. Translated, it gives CASANQPQHF. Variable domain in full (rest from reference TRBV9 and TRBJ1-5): DSGVTQTPKHLITATGQRVTLRCSPRSGDLSVYWYQQSLDQGLQFLIQYYNGEERAKGNILERFSAQQFPDLHSELNLSSLELGDSALYFCASANQPQHFGDGTRLSIL.

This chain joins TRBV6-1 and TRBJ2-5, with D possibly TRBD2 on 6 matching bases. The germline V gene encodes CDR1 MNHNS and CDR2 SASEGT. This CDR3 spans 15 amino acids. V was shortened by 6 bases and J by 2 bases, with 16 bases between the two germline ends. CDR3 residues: CASRTWGGLQETQYF. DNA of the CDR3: TGTGCCAGCAGGACGTGGGGAGGCCTGCAAGAGACCCAGTACTTC.

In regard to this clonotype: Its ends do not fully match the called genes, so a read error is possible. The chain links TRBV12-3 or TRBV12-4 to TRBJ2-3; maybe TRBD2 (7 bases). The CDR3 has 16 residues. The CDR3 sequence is CSARDVVGGHKDTQYF. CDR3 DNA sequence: TGCAGTGCTAGAGATGTGGTGGGGGGGCATAAAGATACGCAGTATTTT.

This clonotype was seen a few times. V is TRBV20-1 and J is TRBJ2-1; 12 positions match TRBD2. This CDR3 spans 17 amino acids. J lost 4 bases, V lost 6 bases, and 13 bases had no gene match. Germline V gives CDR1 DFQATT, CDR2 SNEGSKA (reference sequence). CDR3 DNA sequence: TGCAGTGCGGGGTCTAGCGGGAGGGCCCTTAGTTACAATGAGCAGTTCTTC. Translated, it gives CSAGSSGRALSYNEQFF.

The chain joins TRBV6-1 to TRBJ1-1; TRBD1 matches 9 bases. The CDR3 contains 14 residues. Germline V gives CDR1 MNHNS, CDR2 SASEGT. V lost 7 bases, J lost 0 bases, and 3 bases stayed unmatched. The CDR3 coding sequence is TGTGCCAGCACCAGGGACAGGGTGAACACTGAAGCTTTCTTT. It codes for CASTRDRVNTEAFF.

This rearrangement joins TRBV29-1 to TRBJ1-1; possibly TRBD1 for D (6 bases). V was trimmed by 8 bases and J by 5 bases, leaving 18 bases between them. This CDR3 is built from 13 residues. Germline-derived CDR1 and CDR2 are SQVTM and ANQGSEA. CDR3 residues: CSYQHRVGTEAFF. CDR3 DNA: TGCAGCTACCAGCACAGGGTGGGTACTGAAGCTTTCTTT.

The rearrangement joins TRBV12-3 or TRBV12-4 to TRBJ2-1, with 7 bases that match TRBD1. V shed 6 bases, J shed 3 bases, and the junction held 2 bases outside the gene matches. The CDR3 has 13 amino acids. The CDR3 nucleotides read TGTGCCAGCAGACAGGGGTTCTACAATGAGCAGTTCTTC. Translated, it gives CASRQGFYNEQFF.

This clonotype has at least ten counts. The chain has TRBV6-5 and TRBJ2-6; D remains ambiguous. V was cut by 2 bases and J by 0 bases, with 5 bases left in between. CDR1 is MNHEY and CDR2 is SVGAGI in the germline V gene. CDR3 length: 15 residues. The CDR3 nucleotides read TGTGCCAGCAGTTACGTCTTCTCTGGGGCCAACGTCCTGACTTTC. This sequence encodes CASSYVFSGANVLTF.

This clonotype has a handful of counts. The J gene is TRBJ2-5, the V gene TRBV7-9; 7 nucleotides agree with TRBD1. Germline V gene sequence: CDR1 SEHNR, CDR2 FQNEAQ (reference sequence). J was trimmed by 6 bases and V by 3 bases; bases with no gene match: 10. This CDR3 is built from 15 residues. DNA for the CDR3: TGTGCCAGCAGCTTTTGGACAGGCCAGGGGAAGACCCAGTACTTC. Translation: CASSFWTGQGKTQYF.

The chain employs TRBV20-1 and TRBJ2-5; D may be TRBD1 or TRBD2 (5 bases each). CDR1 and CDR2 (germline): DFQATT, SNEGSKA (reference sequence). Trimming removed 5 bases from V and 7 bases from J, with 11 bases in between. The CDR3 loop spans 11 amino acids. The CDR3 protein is CSAGTGGTQYF. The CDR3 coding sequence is TGCAGTGCTGGGACCGGAGGGACCCAGTACTTC.

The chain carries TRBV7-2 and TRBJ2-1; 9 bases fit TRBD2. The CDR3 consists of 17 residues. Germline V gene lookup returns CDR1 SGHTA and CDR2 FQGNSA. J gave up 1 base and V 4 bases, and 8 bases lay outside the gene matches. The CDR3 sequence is CASSSLLAGSSYNEQFF. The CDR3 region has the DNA TGTGCCAGCAGCTCGTTACTAGCGGGTTCTTCCTACAATGAGCAGTTCTTC.

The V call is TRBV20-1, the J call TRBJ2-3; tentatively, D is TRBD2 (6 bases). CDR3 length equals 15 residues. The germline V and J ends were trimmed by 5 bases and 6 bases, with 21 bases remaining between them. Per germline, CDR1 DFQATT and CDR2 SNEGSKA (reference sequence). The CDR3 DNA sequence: TGCAGTGCTCCCGAACTCGAAAAGGCGGGGGATACGCAGTATTTT. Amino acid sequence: CSAPELEKAGDTQYF.

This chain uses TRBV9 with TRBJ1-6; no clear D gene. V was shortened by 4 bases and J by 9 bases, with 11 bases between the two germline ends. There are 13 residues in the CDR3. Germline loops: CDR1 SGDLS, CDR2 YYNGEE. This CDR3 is CASSPQLGSPLHF. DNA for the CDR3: TGTGCCAGCAGCCCCCAACTCGGTTCACCCCTCCACTTT.

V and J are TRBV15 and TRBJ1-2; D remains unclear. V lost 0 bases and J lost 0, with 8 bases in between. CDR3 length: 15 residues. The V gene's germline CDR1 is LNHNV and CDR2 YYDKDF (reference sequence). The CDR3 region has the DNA TGTGCCACCAGCAGAGAGGGCACCTCTAACTATGGCTACACCTTC. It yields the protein CATSREGTSNYGYTF.

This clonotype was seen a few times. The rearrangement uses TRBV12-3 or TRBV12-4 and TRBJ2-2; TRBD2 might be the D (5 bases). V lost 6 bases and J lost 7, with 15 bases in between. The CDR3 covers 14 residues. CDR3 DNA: TGTGCCAGCAGACTGTGGGAGCGAATCGGGGAGCTGTTTTTT. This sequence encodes CASRLWERIGELFF.

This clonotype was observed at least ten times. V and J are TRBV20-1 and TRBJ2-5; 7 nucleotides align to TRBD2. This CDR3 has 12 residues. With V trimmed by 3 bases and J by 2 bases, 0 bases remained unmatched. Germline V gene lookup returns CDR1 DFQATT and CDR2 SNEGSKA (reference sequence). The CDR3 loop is CSASGGQETQYF. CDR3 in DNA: TGCAGTGCTAGCGGGGGGCAAGAGACCCAGTACTTC.

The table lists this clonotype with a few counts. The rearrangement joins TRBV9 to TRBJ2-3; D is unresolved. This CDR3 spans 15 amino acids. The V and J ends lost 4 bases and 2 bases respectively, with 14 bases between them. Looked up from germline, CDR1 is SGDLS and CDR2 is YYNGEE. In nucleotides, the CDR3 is TGTGCCAGCAGCTCACGACACGGACCCACAGATACGCAGTATTTT. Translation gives CASSSRHGPTDTQYF.

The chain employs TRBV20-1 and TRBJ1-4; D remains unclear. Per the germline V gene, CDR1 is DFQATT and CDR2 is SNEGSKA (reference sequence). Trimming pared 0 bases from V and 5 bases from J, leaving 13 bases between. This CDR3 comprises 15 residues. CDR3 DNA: TGCAGTGCTAGAGATAAGGAGGGTCCGAATGAAAAACTGTTTTTT. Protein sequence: CSARDKEGPNEKLFF.

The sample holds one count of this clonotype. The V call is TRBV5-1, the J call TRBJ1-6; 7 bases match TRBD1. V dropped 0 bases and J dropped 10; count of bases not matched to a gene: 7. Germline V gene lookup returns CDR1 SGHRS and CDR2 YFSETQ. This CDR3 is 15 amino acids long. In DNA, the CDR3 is TGCGCCAGCAGCTTGGGACAGGGACGTGGATCACCCCTCCACTTT. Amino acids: CASSLGQGRGSPLHF.